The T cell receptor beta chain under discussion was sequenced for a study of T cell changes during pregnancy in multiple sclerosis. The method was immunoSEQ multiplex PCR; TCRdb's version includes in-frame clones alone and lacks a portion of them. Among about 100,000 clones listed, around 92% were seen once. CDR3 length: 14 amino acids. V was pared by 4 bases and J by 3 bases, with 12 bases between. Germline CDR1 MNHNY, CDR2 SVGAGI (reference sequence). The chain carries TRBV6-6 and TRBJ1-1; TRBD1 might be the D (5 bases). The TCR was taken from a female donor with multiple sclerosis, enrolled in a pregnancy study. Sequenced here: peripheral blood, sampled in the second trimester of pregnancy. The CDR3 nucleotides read TGTGCCAGCAGTTTCCAGGGCGCTGACACTGAAGCTTTCTTT. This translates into CASSFQGADTEAFF.